These 23 T cell receptor beta chains came from one sample sequenced in a study of T cells after yellow fever vaccination. Each CDR3 protein is one row after TCRdb ran MiXCR on the 5' RACE reads. The data contain about 340,000 distinct CDR3 sequences, 3.5% to 4.5% of them singletons. The sequences come from PBMCs, collected 5 days after the yellow fever booster vaccination. These receptors all stem from a man between 18 and 35 years old who received the YFV17D yellow fever vaccine.

This chain links TRBV21-1 with TRBJ1-2; TRBD1, the D gene given by the table, was not confirmed from the DNA. TRBV21-1 is noted as a pseudogene. This CDR3 contains 16 residues. The CDR3 DNA sequence: TGTGCCAGCCAACCAGGACAGGGGACCGAACCTTATGGCTACACCTTC. Its translation: CASQPGQGTEPYGYTF.

This clonotype came up a few times. The chain combines TRBV10-3 with TRBJ2-3; no definite D call. CDR1 and CDR2 (germline): ENHRY, SYGVKD. Trimming pared 2 bases from V and 1 base from J, leaving 4 bases between. The CDR3 loop spans 13 amino acids. The CDR3, as DNA: TGTGCCATCAGTGAGCCCGGCACAGATACGCAGTATTTT. Translated: CAISEPGTDTQYF.

This clonotype was seen more than once but under ten times. The chain uses TRBV4-1 and TRBJ2-3, with a possible D match to TRBD2 (5 bases). The germline gives CDR1 MGHRA, CDR2 YSYEKL. The CDR3 contains 14 residues. V was trimmed by 4 bases and J by 5 bases, leaving 13 bases between them. The CDR3 here is CASSRVGVRDTQYF. The DNA for the CDR3 is TGCGCCAGCAGCCGGGTCGGGGTCCGAGATACGCAGTATTTT.

In regard to this clonotype: With a much larger clone just one base away, this may be a read error. The rearrangement uses TRBV10-3 and TRBJ2-2; 7 bases are a match to TRBD2. Looked up from germline, CDR1 is ENHRY and CDR2 is SYGVKD. CDR3 length: 14 amino acids. The chain's CDR3 is CAISPMGGNGELLF. The CDR3 region has the DNA TGTGCCATCAGTCCGATGGGAGGGAACGGGGAGCTGCTTTTT.

This clonotype was detected ten times or more. This rearrangement joins TRBV30 to TRBJ2-5; TRBD1 matches 8 bases. This CDR3 is built from 14 residues. In germline, CDR1 is GTSNPN, CDR2 SVGIG (reference sequence). The ends lost 2 bases at V and 1 base at J; junction bases unmatched: 3. Written as DNA, the CDR3 is TGTGCCTGGAGTCAGACAGGGGCCCAAGAGACCCAGTACTTC. It encodes CAWSQTGAQETQYF.

This chain joins TRBV2 and TRBJ2-6, with D unresolved. Germline values: CDR1 SNHLY, CDR2 FYNNEI. CDR3 length equals 17 residues. V was shortened by 3 bases and J by 4 bases, with 16 bases between the two germline ends. As DNA, the CDR3 is TGTGCCAGCAGTGAGAAAGGGCCCTTTGGCGGGGCCAACGTCCTGACTTTC. Encoded protein: CASSEKGPFGGANVLTF. The complete variable domain, with remaining parts taken from reference TRBV2 and TRBJ2-6, reads EPEVTQTPSHQVTQMGQEVILRCVPISNHLYFYWYRQILGQKVEFLVSFYNNEISEKSEIFDDQFSVERPDGSNFTLKIRSTKLEDSAMYFCASSEKGPFGGANVLTFGAGSRLTVL.

A few counts support this clonotype. The J gene is TRBJ1-1, the V gene TRBV6-5; TRBD1 is a possible D gene (6 bases). The ends were cut back, 5 bases at V and 0 bases at J, with 16 bases in the middle. The CDR3 spans 16 residues. The germline V gene encodes CDR1 MNHEY and CDR2 SVGAGI. The CDR3 nucleotides read TGTGCCAGCAGTCTCGACAGGAGGGGGATGAACACTGAAGCTTTCTTT. Its protein product is CASSLDRRGMNTEAFF.

This clonotype was seen a handful of times. The chain employs TRBV20-1 and TRBJ2-3, with 8 bases matching TRBD2. In germline, CDR1 is DFQATT, CDR2 SNEGSKA (reference sequence). CDR3 length: 15 amino acids. The trim removed 1 base at V and 1 base at J, leaving 4 bases unmatched. The CDR3 bases are TGCAGTGCTAGAGGGGTTAGCGGGGGCACAGATACGCAGTATTTT. Translated, it gives CSARGVSGGTDTQYF.

The V and J genes are TRBV20-1 and TRBJ2-3; TRBD2 aligns across 11 bases. Germline V gives CDR1 DFQATT, CDR2 SNEGSKA (reference sequence). V lost 0 bases, J lost 2 bases, and 13 bases stayed unmatched. The CDR3 has 19 residues. The CDR3 reads CSARDLRLTSGEYTDTQYF. The CDR3 DNA sequence: TGCAGTGCTAGAGATCTTCGCCTGACTAGCGGGGAGTACACAGATACGCAGTATTTT.

In this sample, this clonotype turned up a few times. The chain has TRBV2 and TRBJ2-6, with D unclear. V dropped 7 bases and J dropped 2 bases, with 15 bases sitting between them. There are 16 residues in the CDR3. CDR1 is SNHLY, CDR2 FYNNEI, per germline. The DNA for the CDR3 is TGTGCCAGCAAACGAGCAGACGTGACTGGGGCCAACGTCCTGACTTTC. Amino acid sequence: CASKRADVTGANVLTF.

This clonotype was found many times. The chain employs TRBV12-3 or TRBV12-4 and TRBJ2-5; D is possibly TRBD1 (5 bases). The CDR3 has 12 residues. V was clipped by 5 bases and J by 3 bases, with 7 bases between them. CDR3 region: CASSLTEETQYF. Here the CDR3 DNA reads TGTGCCAGCAGTCTGACAGAAGAGACCCAGTACTTC.

A few counts support this clonotype. The chain recombines TRBV20-1 with TRBJ1-5; 11 positions agree with TRBD1. This CDR3 contains 16 residues. Germline V gives CDR1 DFQATT, CDR2 SNEGSKA (reference sequence). The trim removed 5 bases at V and 9 bases at J, leaving 15 bases unmatched. The CDR3 DNA reads TGCAGTGCTCATGTCCCGGGACAGGGGGTCCTTTGGCCCCAGCATTTT. The encoded protein is CSAHVPGQGVLWPQHF.

This clonotype showed up just a few times. The chain is built from TRBV20-1 and TRBJ2-4; the match to TRBD1 covers 7 bases. The germline CDR1 and CDR2 sequences are DFQATT and SNEGSKA (reference sequence). V gave up 5 bases and J gave up 6 bases; unmatched junction bases: 7. This CDR3 spans 13 amino acids. The CDR3 sequence is CSADTGAGNIQYF. The CDR3, as DNA: TGCAGTGCTGATACAGGGGCGGGAAACATTCAGTACTTC.

This clonotype occurred many times. In DNA form, the CDR3 reads TGTGCCACCAGTGATCTCCGGGACAGGGATTCACCCCTCCACTTT. It encodes CATSDLRDRDSPLHF. The chain recombines TRBV24-1 with TRBJ1-6; 9 bases fit TRBD1. Germline CDR1 KGHDR, CDR2 SFDVKD. The trim removed 3 bases at V and 8 bases at J, leaving 4 bases unmatched. CDR3 length: 15 residues.

For this clonotype: One junction end does not reproduce the germline sequence, and a read error may be involved. The V and J genes are TRBV19 and TRBJ2-2; no definite D call. This CDR3 has 15 residues. Germline V gives CDR1 LNHDA, CDR2 SQIVND (reference sequence). The CDR3 spells CASSLGVTNSGELFF. CDR3 DNA sequence: TGTGCCAGTAGCCTTGGGGTAACGAACTCCGGGGAGCTGTTTTTT.

This clonotype was observed many times. V and J are TRBV27 and TRBJ1-1, with TRBD1 as a possible D gene (5 bases). Germline V gene lookup returns CDR1 MNHEY and CDR2 SMNVEV (reference sequence). The CDR3 covers 15 residues. Trimming pared 5 bases from V and 4 bases from J, leaving 17 bases between. CDR3 sequence: CASSIRVGLSTEAFF. DNA of the CDR3: TGTGCCAGCAGTATCAGGGTTGGGCTTAGCACTGAAGCTTTCTTT.

This clonotype appeared a few times. The chain uses TRBV19 and TRBJ1-4; D is perhaps TRBD1 (5 bases). Germline CDR1 and CDR2: LNHDA and SQIVND (reference sequence). The CDR3 length is 16 residues. V lost 3 bases and J 2 bases, leaving 13 bases between the germline ends. The CDR3 DNA reads TGTGCCAGTAGTATCTGGGGCGGGAAGACTAATGAAAAACTGTTTTTT. Its translation: CASSIWGGKTNEKLFF.

This clonotype has a handful of counts. The chain uses TRBV5-1 and TRBJ1-6; 8 nucleotides agree with TRBD1. Germline CDR1 is SGHRS and CDR2 is YFSETQ. V was clipped by 0 bases and J by 9 bases; unmatched bases: 5. The CDR3 is 15 amino acids. CDR3 in amino acids: CASSLETGVLSPLHF. DNA of the CDR3: TGCGCCAGCAGCTTGGAGACAGGGGTACTTTCACCCCTCCACTTT.

This clonotype occurred many times. The V gene is TRBV7-6, the J gene TRBJ2-2; 7 nucleotides line up with TRBD2. The CDR3 has 17 amino acids. V lost 7 bases, J lost 2 bases, and 13 bases stayed unmatched. The germline gives CDR1 SGHVS, CDR2 FNYEAQ. CDR3 sequence reads: CASTIGASGRNTGELFF. The DNA of the CDR3 is TGTGCCAGCACCATAGGGGCTAGCGGTAGAAACACCGGGGAGCTGTTTTTT.

V usage is TRBV5-6 and J usage is TRBJ2-1, with a tentative D call TRBD2 (7 bases). Looked up from germline, CDR1 is SGHDT and CDR2 is YYEEEE. Trimming cost V 1 base and J 4 bases, with 15 bases left between them. This CDR3 is 16 amino acids long. The CDR3 sequence is CASSLWGGLYYNEQFF. The DNA of the CDR3 is TGTGCCAGCAGCTTGTGGGGGGGCCTGTATTACAATGAGCAGTTCTTC.

This clonotype showed up many times. This rearrangement joins TRBV6-5 to TRBJ1-4; D not resolved. CDR3 length equals 16 residues. The germline V gene encodes CDR1 MNHEY and CDR2 SVGAGI. Between the trimmed V and J ends, which lost 8 bases and 5 bases, there was a span of 21 bases. This CDR3 reads CASATPSFQANEKLFF. The DNA of the CDR3 is TGTGCCAGCGCCACCCCTAGTTTTCAGGCCAATGAAAAACTGTTTTTT.

This clonotype was seen only a few times. V usage is TRBV3-1 and J usage is TRBJ2-7, with 8 bases matching TRBD1. The CDR3 is 15 amino acids. V lost 1 base, J lost 3 bases, and 5 bases stayed unmatched. Looked up from germline, CDR1 is LGHDT and CDR2 is YNNKEL (reference sequence). The CDR3 is CASSQGTTGVYEQYV. CDR3 sequence (DNA): TGTGCCAGCAGCCAAGGGACGACAGGGGTCTACGAGCAGTACGTC.

V usage is TRBV15 and J usage is TRBJ1-5; D is perhaps TRBD1 (6 bases). Per germline, CDR1 LNHNV and CDR2 YYDKDF (reference sequence). The CDR3 runs 13 residues. Deletions cut 2 bases from V and 7 bases from J, with 9 bases between. DNA for the CDR3: TGTGCCACCAGCAGAACAGGGAAGCAGCCCCAGCATTTT. This sequence encodes CATSRTGKQPQHF.